This T cell receptor (beta chain) was found in a study of Graves' ophthalmopathy and Graves' hyperthyroidism. The study amplified TCR beta CDR3 regions using RNA transcripts. Following a first-round RT-PCR that used HTBI primers, a second-round multiplex PCR was carried out. TCRdb used MiXCR to reprocess the multiplex PCR reads, holding one entry per CDR3 protein. The table lists about 220,000 distinct CDR3 sequences, approximately 21% of them singletons, with around 45% in the top ten. The sample holds many counts of this clonotype. There are 16 residues in the CDR3. The germline V gene encodes CDR1 DFQATT and CDR2 SNEGSKA (reference sequence). V was pared by 2 bases and J by 2 bases, with 7 bases of the junction left unmatched.

The receptor comes from a woman aged 50 to 60 with Graves' ophthalmopathy. The chain combines TRBV20-1 with TRBJ2-5, with 11 nucleotides matching TRBD2. Source material: peripheral blood. CDR3 DNA: TGCAGTGCTAGATCATCAGGGACTAGCGGACAAGAGACCCAGTACTTC. It is translated as CSARSSGTSGQETQYF.